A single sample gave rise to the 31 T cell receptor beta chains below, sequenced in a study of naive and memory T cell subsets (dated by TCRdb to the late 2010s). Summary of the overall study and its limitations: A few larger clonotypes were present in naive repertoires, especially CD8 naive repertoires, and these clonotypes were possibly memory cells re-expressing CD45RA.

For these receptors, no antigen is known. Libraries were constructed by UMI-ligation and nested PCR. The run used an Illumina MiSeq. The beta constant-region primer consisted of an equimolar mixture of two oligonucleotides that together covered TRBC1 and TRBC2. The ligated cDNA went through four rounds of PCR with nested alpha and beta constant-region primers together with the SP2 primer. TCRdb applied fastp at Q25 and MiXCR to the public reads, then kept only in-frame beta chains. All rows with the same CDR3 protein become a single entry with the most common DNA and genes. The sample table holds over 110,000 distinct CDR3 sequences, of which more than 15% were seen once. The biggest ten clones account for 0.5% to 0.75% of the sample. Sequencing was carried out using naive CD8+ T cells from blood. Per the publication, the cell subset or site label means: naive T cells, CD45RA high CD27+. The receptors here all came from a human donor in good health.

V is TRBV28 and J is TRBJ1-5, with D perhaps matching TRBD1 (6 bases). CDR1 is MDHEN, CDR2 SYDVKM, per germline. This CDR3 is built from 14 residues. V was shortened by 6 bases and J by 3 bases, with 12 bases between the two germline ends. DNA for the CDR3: TGTGCCAGCAGCTCTCAGGGGTACAATCAGCCCCAGCATTTT. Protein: CASSSQGYNQPQHF.

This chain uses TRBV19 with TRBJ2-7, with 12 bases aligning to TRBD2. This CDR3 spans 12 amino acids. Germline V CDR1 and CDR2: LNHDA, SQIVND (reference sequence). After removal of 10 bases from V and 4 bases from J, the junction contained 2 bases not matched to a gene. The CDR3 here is CATGTSGYEQYF. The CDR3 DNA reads TGTGCCACAGGGACTAGCGGGTACGAGCAGTACTTC. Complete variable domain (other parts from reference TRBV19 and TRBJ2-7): DGGITQSPKYLFRKEGQNVTLSCEQNLNHDAMYWYRQDPGQGLRLIYYSQIVNDFQKGDIAEGYSVSREKKESFPLTVTSAQKNPTAFYLCATGTSGYEQYFGPGTRLTVT.

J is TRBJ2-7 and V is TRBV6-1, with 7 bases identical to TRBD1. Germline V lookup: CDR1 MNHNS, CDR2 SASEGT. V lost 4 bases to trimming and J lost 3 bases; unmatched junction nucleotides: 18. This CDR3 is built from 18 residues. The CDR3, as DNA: TGTGCCAGCAGTGTTACCGGGACAGTTGGCCGACAGATCTACGAGCAGTACTTC. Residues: CASSVTGTVGRQIYEQYF.

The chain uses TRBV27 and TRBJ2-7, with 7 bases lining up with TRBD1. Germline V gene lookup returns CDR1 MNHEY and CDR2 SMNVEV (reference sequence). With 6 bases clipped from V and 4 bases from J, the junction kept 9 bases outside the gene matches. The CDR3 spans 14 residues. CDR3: CASSPGTDMYEQYF. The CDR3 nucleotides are TGTGCCAGCAGCCCCGGGACAGATATGTACGAGCAGTACTTC.

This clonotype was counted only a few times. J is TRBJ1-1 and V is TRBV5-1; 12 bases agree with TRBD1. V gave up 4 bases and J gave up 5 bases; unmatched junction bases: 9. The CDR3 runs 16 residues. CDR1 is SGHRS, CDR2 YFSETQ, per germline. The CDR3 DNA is TGCGCCAGCAGCGGGGGACAGGGGGCCGTCGGGACTGAAGCTTTCTTT. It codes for CASSGGQGAVGTEAFF.

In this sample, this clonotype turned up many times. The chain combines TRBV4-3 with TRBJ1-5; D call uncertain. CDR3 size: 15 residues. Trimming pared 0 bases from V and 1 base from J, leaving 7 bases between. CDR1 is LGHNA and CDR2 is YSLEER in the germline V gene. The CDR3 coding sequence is TGCGCCAGCAGCCAAGATCGGGGAAGCAATCAGCCCCAGCATTTT. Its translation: CASSQDRGSNQPQHF.

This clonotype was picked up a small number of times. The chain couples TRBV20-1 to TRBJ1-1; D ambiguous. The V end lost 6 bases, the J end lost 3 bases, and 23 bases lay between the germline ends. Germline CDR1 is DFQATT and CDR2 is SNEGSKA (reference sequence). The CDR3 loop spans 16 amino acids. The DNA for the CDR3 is TGCAGTGCCCCGAAGGGTGGGGAGCGGTGGGACACTGAAGCTTTCTTT. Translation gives CSAPKGGERWDTEAFF.

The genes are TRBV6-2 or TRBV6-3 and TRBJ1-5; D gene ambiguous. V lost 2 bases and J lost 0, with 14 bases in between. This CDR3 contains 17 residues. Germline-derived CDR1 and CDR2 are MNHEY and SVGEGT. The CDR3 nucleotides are TGTGCCAGCAGTTACAGGGCACCCCGTTATAGCAATCAGCCCCAGCATTTT. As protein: CASSYRAPRYSNQPQHF.

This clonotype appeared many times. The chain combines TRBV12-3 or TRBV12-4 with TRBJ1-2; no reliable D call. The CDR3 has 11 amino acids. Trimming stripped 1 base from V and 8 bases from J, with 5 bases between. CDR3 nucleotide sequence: TGTGCCAGCAGTTTAGGGTCCGGCTACACCTTC. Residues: CASSLGSGYTF.

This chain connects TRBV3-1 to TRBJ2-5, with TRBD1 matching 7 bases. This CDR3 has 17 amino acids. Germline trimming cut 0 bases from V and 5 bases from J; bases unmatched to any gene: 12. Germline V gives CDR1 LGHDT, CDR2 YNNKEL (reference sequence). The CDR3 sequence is CASSQDQDRALGETQYF. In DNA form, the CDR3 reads TGTGCCAGCAGCCAAGACCAAGACAGGGCGCTTGGGGAGACCCAGTACTTC.

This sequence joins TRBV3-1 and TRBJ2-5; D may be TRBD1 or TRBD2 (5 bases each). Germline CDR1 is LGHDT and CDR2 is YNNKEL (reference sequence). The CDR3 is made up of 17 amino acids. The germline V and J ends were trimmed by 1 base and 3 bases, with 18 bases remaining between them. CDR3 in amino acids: CASSQVWDHSVKETQYF. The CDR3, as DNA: TGTGCCAGCAGCCAAGTTTGGGACCACTCGGTGAAAGAGACCCAGTACTTC.

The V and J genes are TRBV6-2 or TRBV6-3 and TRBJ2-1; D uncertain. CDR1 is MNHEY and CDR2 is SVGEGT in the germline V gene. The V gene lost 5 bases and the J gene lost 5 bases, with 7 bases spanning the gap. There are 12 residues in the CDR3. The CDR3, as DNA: TGTGCCAGCAGTCGACTCGACAATGAGCAGTTCTTC. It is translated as CASSRLDNEQFF.

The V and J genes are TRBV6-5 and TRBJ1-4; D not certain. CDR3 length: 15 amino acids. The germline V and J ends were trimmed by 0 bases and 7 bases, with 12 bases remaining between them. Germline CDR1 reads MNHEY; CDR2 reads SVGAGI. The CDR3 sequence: CASSYSQEWGEKLFF. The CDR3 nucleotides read TGTGCCAGCAGTTACTCCCAGGAATGGGGTGAAAAACTGTTTTTT.

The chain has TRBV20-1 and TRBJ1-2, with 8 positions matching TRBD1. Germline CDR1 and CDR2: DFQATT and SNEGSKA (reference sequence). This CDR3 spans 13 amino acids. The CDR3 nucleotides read TGCAGCGCGGACAGGGCGAGCCTCTATGGCTACACCTTC. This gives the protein CSADRASLYGYTF.

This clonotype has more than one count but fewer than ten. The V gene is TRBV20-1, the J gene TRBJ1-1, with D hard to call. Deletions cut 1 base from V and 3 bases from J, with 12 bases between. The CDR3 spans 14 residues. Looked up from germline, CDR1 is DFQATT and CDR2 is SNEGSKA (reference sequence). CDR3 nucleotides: TGCAGTGCTAGAGGTCCAGGTAGTGACACTGAAGCTTTCTTT. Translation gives CSARGPGSDTEAFF.

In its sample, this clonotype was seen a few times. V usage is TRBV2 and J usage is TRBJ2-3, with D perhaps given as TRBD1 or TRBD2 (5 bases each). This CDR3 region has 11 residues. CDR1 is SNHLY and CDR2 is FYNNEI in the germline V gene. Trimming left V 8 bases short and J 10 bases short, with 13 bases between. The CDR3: CASLGTLAQYF. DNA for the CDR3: TGTGCCAGCCTTGGGACCCTGGCGCAGTATTTT.

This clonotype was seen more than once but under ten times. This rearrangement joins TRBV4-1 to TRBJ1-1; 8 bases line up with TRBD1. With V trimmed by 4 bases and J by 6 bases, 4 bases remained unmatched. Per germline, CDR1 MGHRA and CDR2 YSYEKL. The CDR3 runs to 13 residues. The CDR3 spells CASSLQGGSEAFF. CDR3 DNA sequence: TGCGCCAGCAGCCTACAGGGGGGGTCTGAAGCTTTCTTT.

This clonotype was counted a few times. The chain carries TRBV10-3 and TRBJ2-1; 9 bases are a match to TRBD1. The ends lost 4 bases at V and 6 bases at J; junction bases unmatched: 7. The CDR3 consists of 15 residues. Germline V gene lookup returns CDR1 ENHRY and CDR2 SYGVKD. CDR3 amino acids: CAISAPGTGSNEQFF. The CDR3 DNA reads TGTGCCATCAGTGCGCCCGGGACAGGGTCCAATGAGCAGTTCTTC.

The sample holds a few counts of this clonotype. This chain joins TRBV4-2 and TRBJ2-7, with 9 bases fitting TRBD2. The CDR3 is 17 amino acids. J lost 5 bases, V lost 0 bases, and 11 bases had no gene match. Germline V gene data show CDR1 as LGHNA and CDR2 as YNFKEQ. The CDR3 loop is CASSQDFPSGMIDEQYF. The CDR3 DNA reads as TGTGCCAGCAGCCAAGATTTTCCTAGCGGGATGATTGACGAGCAGTACTTC.

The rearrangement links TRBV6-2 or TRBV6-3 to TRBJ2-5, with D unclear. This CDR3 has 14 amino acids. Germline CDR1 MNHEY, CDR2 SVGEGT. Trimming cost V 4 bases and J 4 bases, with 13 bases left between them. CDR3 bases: TGTGCCAGCAGTTCCTGGTCGGGTGTAGAGACCCAGTACTTC. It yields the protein CASSSWSGVETQYF.

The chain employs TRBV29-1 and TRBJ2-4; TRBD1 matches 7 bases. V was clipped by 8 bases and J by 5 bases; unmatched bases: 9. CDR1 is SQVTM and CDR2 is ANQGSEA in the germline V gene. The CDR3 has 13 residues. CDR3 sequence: CSPDRVVENIQYF. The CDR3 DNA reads TGCAGCCCCGACAGGGTTGTCGAAAACATTCAGTACTTC.

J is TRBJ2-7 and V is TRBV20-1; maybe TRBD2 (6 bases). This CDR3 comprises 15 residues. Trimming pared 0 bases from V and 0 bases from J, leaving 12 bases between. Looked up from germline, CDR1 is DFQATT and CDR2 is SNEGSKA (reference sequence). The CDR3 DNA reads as TGCAGTGCTAGAGATGGGCGGGGCCCCTCCTACGAGCAGTACTTC. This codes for CSARDGRGPSYEQYF.

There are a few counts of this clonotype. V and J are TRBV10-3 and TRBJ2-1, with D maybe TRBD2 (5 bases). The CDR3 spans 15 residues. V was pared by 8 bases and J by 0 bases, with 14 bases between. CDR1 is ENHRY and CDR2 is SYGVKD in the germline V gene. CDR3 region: CAIGEFTSSYNEQFF. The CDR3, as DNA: TGTGCCATCGGAGAATTTACTAGCTCCTACAATGAGCAGTTCTTC.

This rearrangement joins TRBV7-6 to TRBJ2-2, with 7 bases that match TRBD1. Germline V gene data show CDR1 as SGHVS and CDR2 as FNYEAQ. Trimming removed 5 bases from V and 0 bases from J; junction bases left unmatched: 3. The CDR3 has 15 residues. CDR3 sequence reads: CASSPTGANTGELFF. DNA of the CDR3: TGTGCCAGCAGCCCTACAGGGGCGAACACCGGGGAGCTGTTTTTT.

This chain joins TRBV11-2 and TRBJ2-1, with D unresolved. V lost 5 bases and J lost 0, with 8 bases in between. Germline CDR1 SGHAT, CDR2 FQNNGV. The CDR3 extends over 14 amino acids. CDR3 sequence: CASSPQPSYNEQFF. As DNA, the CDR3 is TGTGCCAGCAGCCCCCAGCCCTCCTACAATGAGCAGTTCTTC.

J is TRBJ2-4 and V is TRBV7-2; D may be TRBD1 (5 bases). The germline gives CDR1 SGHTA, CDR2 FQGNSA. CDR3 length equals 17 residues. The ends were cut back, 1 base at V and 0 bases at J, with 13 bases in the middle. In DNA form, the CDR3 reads TGTGCCAGCAGCTTAGGACAGACCCTACTAGCCAAAAACATTCAGTACTTC. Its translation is CASSLGQTLLAKNIQYF.

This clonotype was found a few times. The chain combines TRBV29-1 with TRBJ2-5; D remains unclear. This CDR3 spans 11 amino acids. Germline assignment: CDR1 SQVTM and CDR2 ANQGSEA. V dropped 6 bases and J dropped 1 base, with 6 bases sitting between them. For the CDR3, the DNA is TGCAGCGTACACCTCCAAGAGACCCAGTACTTC. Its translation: CSVHLQETQYF.

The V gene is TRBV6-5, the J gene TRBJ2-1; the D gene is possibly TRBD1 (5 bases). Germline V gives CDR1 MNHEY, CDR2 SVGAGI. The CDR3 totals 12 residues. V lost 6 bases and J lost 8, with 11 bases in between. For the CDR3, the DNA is TGTGCCAGCAGCACCCTAGGGGATGAGCAGTTCTTC. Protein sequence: CASSTLGDEQFF.

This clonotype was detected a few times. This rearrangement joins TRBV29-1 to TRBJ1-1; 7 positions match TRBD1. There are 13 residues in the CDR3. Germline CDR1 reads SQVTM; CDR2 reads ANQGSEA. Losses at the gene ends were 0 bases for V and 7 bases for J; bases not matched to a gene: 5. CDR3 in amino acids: CSVEEGGADEAFF. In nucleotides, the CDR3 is TGCAGCGTTGAAGAAGGGGGCGCGGATGAAGCTTTCTTT.

The DNA for the CDR3 is TGCAGTGCTAGAGATCCCCGGACTAGCGCGATCTCCTACGAGCAGTACTTC. It translates to CSARDPRTSAISYEQYF. The rearrangement joins TRBV20-1 to TRBJ2-7; the match to TRBD2 covers 9 bases. Germline CDR1 is DFQATT and CDR2 is SNEGSKA (reference sequence). The J segment lost 0 bases and the V segment lost 0 bases, leaving 9 bases of the junction unmatched. This CDR3 is built from 17 residues.

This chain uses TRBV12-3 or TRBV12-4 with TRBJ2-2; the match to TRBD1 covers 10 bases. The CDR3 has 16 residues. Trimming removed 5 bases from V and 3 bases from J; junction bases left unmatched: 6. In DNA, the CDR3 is TGTGCCAGCAGTCCCGGGACAGGGGCCCACACCGGGGAGCTGTTTTTT. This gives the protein CASSPGTGAHTGELFF.